Each of the 14 T cell receptor beta chains below was sequenced from the same sample in a study of regulatory T cells in long-lasting Graves disease. Specified time point: newly diagnosed GD, antithyroid drugs for less than 3 months. After RNA was extracted from PBMCs, the TCR library was made from it. iRepertoire HTBI primers and Arm-PCR of CDR3 regions built TCR beta libraries. TCRdb reprocessed the multiplex PCR reads via MiXCR and lists one record per CDR3 protein. The sample yields about 620,000 distinct CDR3 sequences, about 15% seen once. Another study also made use of these data, one on T cells in Graves' hyperthyroidism and ophthalmopathy.

This specimen was peripheral blood mononuclear cells (PBMCs), taken at new diagnosis, from a patient treated with antithyroid drugs. The receptor set was obtained from a woman in her twenties or thirties with Graves disease.

The chain links TRBV5-1 to TRBJ2-1, with unresolved D. V was cut by 3 bases and J by 4 bases, with 11 bases left in between. CDR1 and CDR2 (germline): SGHRS, YFSETQ. This CDR3 contains 14 residues. CDR3 coding DNA: TGCGCCAGCAGCTCGGAAAATCGTTACAATGAGCAGTTCTTC. Protein sequence: CASSSENRYNEQFF.

In this sample, this clonotype turned up once. The chain recombines TRBV2 with TRBJ2-4, with TRBD2 matching 14 bases. This CDR3 contains 18 residues. In germline, CDR1 is SNHLY, CDR2 FYNNEI. The J segment lost 0 bases and the V segment lost 6 bases, leaving 7 bases of the junction unmatched. CDR3 amino acids: CASSPGTSGGIAKNIQYF. The CDR3 nucleotides are TGTGCCAGCAGCCCCGGGACTAGCGGGGGTATAGCCAAAAACATTCAGTACTTC.

The V call is TRBV6-1, the J call TRBJ1-5; no reliable D call. Germline V gives CDR1 MNHNS, CDR2 SASEGT. CDR3 length equals 11 residues. V lost 5 bases to trimming and J lost 9 bases, with 8 bases between them. The CDR3 sequence: CASSYLGPQHF. CDR3 in DNA: TGTGCCAGCAGTTACCTTGGGCCCCAGCATTTT.

This clonotype was counted between two and nine times. The chain uses TRBV27 and TRBJ2-3; 8 bases match TRBD2. This CDR3 spans 15 amino acids. With 11 bases clipped from V and 2 bases from J, the junction kept 12 bases outside the gene matches. Looked up from germline, CDR1 is MNHEY and CDR2 is SMNVEV (reference sequence). As DNA, the CDR3 is TGTGCCCCCCTGTTGGGACTAGTCGTCACAGATACGCAGTATTTT. This translates into CAPLLGLVVTDTQYF.

The genes are TRBV6-1 and TRBJ2-1, with 10 bases aligning to TRBD2. The CDR3 extends over 15 amino acids. The germline V gene encodes CDR1 MNHNS and CDR2 SASEGT. V was clipped by 7 bases and J by 7 bases; unmatched bases: 10. CDR3 amino acids: CASIGASGSRNEQFF. As DNA, the CDR3 is TGTGCCAGCATTGGGGCTAGCGGGAGCCGAAATGAGCAGTTCTTC.

This clonotype appeared a few times. The chain is built from TRBV6-4 and TRBJ1-6, with 7 nucleotides matching TRBD1. The CDR3 runs 16 residues. Trimming cost V 8 bases and J 6 bases; bases outside gene matches: 13. The germline CDR1 and CDR2 sequences are MRHNA and SNTAGT. The CDR3 region is CASRHTSGTVNSPLHF. The CDR3 DNA follows: TGTGCCAGCCGACACACATCCGGGACAGTTAATTCACCCCTCCACTTT.

There are many counts of this clonotype. The CDR3 region has the DNA TGTGCCAGCAGCGCCTGGACAGCAAGGGTGGCCACCGGGGAGCTGTTTTTT. Protein sequence: CASSAWTARVATGELFF. This chain joins TRBV7-9 and TRBJ2-2; possibly TRBD1 for D (6 bases). Germline V lookup: CDR1 SEHNR, CDR2 FQNEAQ (reference sequence). The CDR3 loop spans 17 amino acids. V lost 5 bases, J lost 4 bases, and 20 bases lay in between. The full variable domain, rest sourced from reference TRBV7-9 and TRBJ2-2, is DTGVSQNPRHKITKRGQNVTFRCDPISEHNRLYWYRQTLGQGPEFLTYFQNEAQLEKSRLLSDRFSAERPKGSFSTLEIQRTEQGDSAMYLCASSAWTARVATGELFFGEGSRLTVL.

This clonotype was picked up many times. The chain is built from TRBV28 and TRBJ2-7; the D is unclear. V was shortened by 4 bases and J by 2 bases, with 12 bases between the two germline ends. This CDR3 region has 14 residues. CDR1 and CDR2 (germline): MDHEN, SYDVKM. The chain's CDR3 is CASSYPGLPYEQYF. The DNA of the CDR3 is TGTGCCAGCAGTTACCCAGGTCTTCCCTACGAGCAGTACTTC. The variable domain in full, with the rest retrieved from reference TRBV28 and TRBJ2-7, is DVKVTQSSRYLVKRTGEKVFLECVQDMDHENMFWYRQDPGLGLRLIYFSYDVKMKEKGDIPEGYSVSREKKERFSLILESASTNQTSMYLCASSYPGLPYEQYFGPGTRLTVT.

This clonotype was counted many times. The gene calls are TRBV2 and TRBJ2-1, with TRBD2 matching 8 bases. Germline trimming cut 10 bases from V and 3 bases from J; bases unmatched to any gene: 8. This CDR3 is built from 14 residues. Germline-derived CDR1 and CDR2 are SNHLY and FYNNEI. The CDR3 sequence is CAILSGGFYNEQFF. CDR3 nucleotide sequence: TGTGCCATCCTGAGCGGGGGCTTCTACAATGAGCAGTTCTTC.

Many counts were recorded for this clonotype. The genes are TRBV28 and TRBJ2-5; a possible D gene is TRBD1 (6 bases). The V end was cut by 7 bases, the J end by 5 bases, with 17 bases between. Germline V gene data show CDR1 as MDHEN and CDR2 as SYDVKM. The CDR3 covers 14 residues. In DNA form, the CDR3 reads TGTGCCAGCAACCCTTTTGGGGGCAGGGAGACCCAGTACTTC. It translates to CASNPFGGRETQYF.

There are a few counts of this clonotype. This sequence joins TRBV28 and TRBJ1-6; a weak D match, TRBD1 (5 bases). The V end was cut by 5 bases, the J end by 5 bases, with 13 bases between. The CDR3 has 15 amino acids. Germline-derived CDR1 and CDR2 are MDHEN and SYDVKM. The CDR3 loop is CASSPWTTNNSPLHF. The DNA of the CDR3 is TGTGCCAGCAGTCCTTGGACAACTAATAATTCACCCCTCCACTTT.

This clonotype has a count of ten or more. This rearrangement joins TRBV2 to TRBJ1-1; 8 bases line up with TRBD1. The junction had 5 bases not matched to a gene; V was cut back by 3 bases and J by 2 bases. This CDR3 is 15 amino acids long. CDR1 and CDR2 (germline): SNHLY, FYNNEI. The chain's CDR3 is CASSDPPGGNTEAFF. The CDR3 nucleotides read TGTGCCAGCAGTGATCCCCCAGGGGGCAACACTGAAGCTTTCTTT.

This clonotype has ten or more counts. This chain joins TRBV5-1 and TRBJ2-7; a possible D gene is TRBD2 (6 bases). V was trimmed by 0 bases and J by 0 bases, leaving 13 bases between them. CDR3 length equals 16 residues. Germline V gives CDR1 SGHRS, CDR2 YFSETQ. The CDR3 DNA reads as TGCGCCAGCAGCTTGGGCGACGGGACTCACTCCTACGAGCAGTACTTC. Translation: CASSLGDGTHSYEQYF.

With respect to this clonotype: The junction shows a germline mismatch at one end, possibly a read error. In nucleotides, the CDR3 is TGTACCAGCAGCGTAGGGCCGGGTTGGGCGAACACTGAAGCTTTCTTT. Its protein is CTSSVGPGWANTEAFF. The chain combines TRBV9 with TRBJ1-1; no reliable D call. This CDR3 is 16 amino acids long. Germline loops: CDR1 SGDLS, CDR2 YYNGEE. Full variable domain (missing parts from reference TRBV9 and TRBJ1-1): DSGVTQTPKHLITATGQRVTLRCSPRSGDLSVYWYQQSLDQGLQFLIQYYNGEERAKGNILERFSAQQFPDLHSELNLSSLELGDSALYFCTSSVGPGWANTEAFFGQGTRLTVV.